Described below is a single T cell receptor (beta chain) sequence and its context. This sample was taken from a study of blood T cell repertoires in COVID-19. Clones were read by immunoSEQ multiplex PCR, and TCRdb kept only the in-frame ones, dropping some. Seen here are a few hundred thousand clones, 65% to 90% observed once, and the top ten hold just over 7%. The sequenced sample was peripheral blood. This receptor was obtained from a human donor in a cohort sampled during active COVID-19.

This chain's CDR3 is CASSLALLAGGHHNEQFF. CDR3 nucleotide sequence: TGTGCCAGCAGCTTGGCCCTACTAGCGGGGGGGCACCACAATGAGCAGTTCTTC. V and J are TRBV5-4 and TRBJ2-1; 13 nucleotides align to TRBD2. Germline-derived CDR1 and CDR2 are SGHNT and YYREEE (reference sequence). V was clipped by 0 bases and J by 5 bases; unmatched bases: 8. This CDR3 is built from 18 residues.